Here is one T cell receptor (beta chain) with its context. Trimming at V came to 1 base and at J to 0 bases, leaving 6 bases not matched to a gene. This CDR3 has 18 amino acids. Germline lookup yields CDR1 LGHNA and CDR2 YSLEER. This entry comes from a study of Ad26.COV2.S vaccination and SARS-CoV-2 variants. TCRdb's copy holds only in-frame clones and misses some; the assay was immunoSEQ multiplex PCR. The repertoire has roughly 140,000 clones, just over 85% of them found once; the top ten carry 5%. The clonotype was recovered from a human donor who had recovered from COVID-19. Sequenced here: peripheral blood, sampled after recovery from COVID-19. This chain links TRBV4-3 with TRBJ2-1; TRBD1 agrees at 10 bases. The CDR3 loop is CASSQARTGGSSYNEQFF. The CDR3 region has the DNA TGCGCCAGCAGCCAAGCCCGGACAGGGGGGAGCTCCTACAATGAGCAGTTCTTC.